Listed here are 7 T cell receptor beta chains from one sample, sequenced in a study of cytomegalovirus exposure and HLA in healthy donors (dated by TCRdb to 2017 to 2019). Library prep was done by the immunoSEQ multiplex PCR assay. The multiplex PCR relied on a mix of 60 forward primers for TCR Vbeta segments and 13 reverse primers for TCR Jbeta segments. The immuneACCESS repertoire file appears here via TCRdb, limited to in-frame rearrangements. These files lack a portion of the clones; in checked studies, under half of the deficit traces to unresolved V genes, and the cause of the others is not known. The table for this sample lists 90,000 to 120,000 clones; around 80% of them were counted only once. 2.5% to 3.5% of the sample rests with the top ten. Source material: PBMCs. These receptors were collected from a woman in her thirties or forties in good health and CMV-seronegative.

The V call is TRBV5-6, the J call TRBJ1-4; no clear D. The CDR3 is 14 residues long. Germline V gene data show CDR1 as SGHDT and CDR2 as YYEEEE. V was trimmed by 7 bases and J by 7 bases, leaving 17 bases between them. CDR3 bases: TGTGCCAGCCCTATGCACTGGACTCTTGAAAAACTGTTTTTT. Translating it yields CASPMHWTLEKLFF.

The chain recombines TRBV19 with TRBJ2-3; TRBD1 matches at 9 bases. The CDR3 is 14 amino acids. Germline-derived CDR1 and CDR2 are LNHDA and SQIVND (reference sequence). J lost 4 bases, V lost 7 bases, and 6 bases had no gene match. The CDR3 reads CASNPGQGPDTQYF. In DNA form, the CDR3 reads TGTGCCAGTAATCCGGGACAGGGCCCAGATACGCAGTATTTT.

The V and J genes are TRBV30 and TRBJ1-5; D is unresolved. V was pared by 6 bases and J by 0 bases, with 15 bases between. This CDR3 comprises 15 residues. Germline CDR1 and CDR2: GTSNPN and SVGIG (reference sequence). CDR3: CACSHQANSNQPQHF. The CDR3 DNA reads TGTGCCTGTTCCCACCAGGCTAATAGCAATCAGCCCCAGCATTTT.

This clone was seen just once. The chain is built from TRBV4-1 and TRBJ1-2; D gene unclear. Deletions cut 0 bases from V and 5 bases from J, with 13 bases between. This CDR3 contains 15 residues. Germline assignment: CDR1 MGHRA and CDR2 YSYEKL. For the CDR3, the DNA is TGCGCCAGCAGCCAAGACCCTCCTGCCCAGTATGGCTACACCTTC. Its protein is CASSQDPPAQYGYTF.

The chain couples TRBV29-1 to TRBJ2-2; 10 bases are shared with TRBD2. The CDR3 is 14 amino acids. Losses at the gene ends were 6 bases for V and 6 bases for J; bases not matched to a gene: 7. The germline V gene has CDR1 SQVTM and CDR2 ANQGSEA. The DNA for the CDR3 is TGCAGCGTACGAGGGGGACTAGCGTCCGGGGAGCTGTTTTTT. This gives the protein CSVRGGLASGELFF.

This clone has only one observation. The J gene is TRBJ1-2, the V gene TRBV4-3, with 8 bases fitting TRBD1. The germline gives CDR1 LGHNA, CDR2 YSLEER. V shed 4 bases and J 6 bases; nucleotides not matched to a gene: 13. The CDR3 totals 16 residues. In DNA, the CDR3 is TGCGCCAGCAGCCGCCTGGGGCAGGGGGCGCGTGATGGCTACACCTTC. It yields the protein CASSRLGQGARDGYTF.

The rearrangement links TRBV18 to TRBJ1-5; the match to TRBD1 covers 8 bases. With V trimmed by 6 bases and J by 5 bases, 3 bases remained unmatched. Germline loops: CDR1 KGHSH, CDR2 LQKENI. The CDR3 contains 13 residues. For the CDR3, the DNA is TGTGCCAGCTCCGTGGACAGGGATCAGCCCCAGCATTTT. It specifies CASSVDRDQPQHF.